This entry describes one T cell receptor (beta chain). cDNA came from approximately 0.5 to 1 ug RNA primed by random hexamers. Amplification of TCR beta CDR3 was carried out by immunoSEQ multiplex PCR, which covered 54 Vbeta and 13 Jbeta segments. MiXCR was run by TCRdb on the immunoSEQ multiplex PCR reads, yielding one entry per CDR3 protein. The data contain about 120,000 distinct CDR3 sequences, 85% to 95% of them singletons. These data are taken from a study of CD8 T cells in Susac syndrome. Per the germline V gene, CDR1 is SGHDT and CDR2 is YYEEEE. Germline trimming cut 4 bases from V and 7 bases from J; bases unmatched to any gene: 13. The CDR3 sequence is 17 residues long.

The V and J genes are TRBV5-6 and TRBJ2-1; TRBD2 matches at 11 bases. The sequence was collected from a human donor in good health. Sequenced sample: CD8+ T cells from PBMCs. Written as DNA, the CDR3 is TGTGCCAGCAGCGAACTAGGCGGTACTAGCGGGAGTAATGAGCAGTTCTTC. Translating gives CASSELGGTSGSNEQFF. The entire variable domain, with the rest obtained from reference TRBV5-6 and TRBJ2-1, is as follows: DAGVTQSPTHLIKTRGQQVTLRCSPKSGHDTVSWYQQALGQGPQFIFQYYEEEERQRGNFPDRFSGHQFPNYSSELNVNALLLGDSALYLCASSELGGTSGSNEQFFGPGTRLTVL.